The clone carrying this TCR beta chain was counted at least ten times. The antigen is not known. TCRdb reprocessed the reads via MiXCR and lists one record per CDR3 protein. The sample gives approximately 910,000 distinct CDR3 sequences, approximately 33% of which show up once; 13% is in the top ten. These data originate in a study of T cell repertoires in cytomegalovirus infection. V dropped 1 base and J dropped 0 bases, with 19 bases sitting between them. This CDR3 region has 19 residues. The germline CDR1 and CDR2 sequences are SGHTA and FQGNSA. Findings of the study overall: Clonotypes of TCR beta that were HLA-C-restricted and CMV-specific dominated the ex vivo response.

This specimen consisted of cultured CD8+ T cells from PBMCs, obtained from culture after CMV antigen stimulation. The receptor comes from a human donor in good health (CMV status not recorded). Some clones in this sample may be carry-over from other donors' samples. V is TRBV7-2 and J is TRBJ1-5; D unresolved. The CDR3 DNA reads as TGTGCCAGCAGCTTAGATGTCGAATCAGAGGTCTATAGCAATCAGCCCCAGCATTTT. Protein product: CASSLDVESEVYSNQPQHF.